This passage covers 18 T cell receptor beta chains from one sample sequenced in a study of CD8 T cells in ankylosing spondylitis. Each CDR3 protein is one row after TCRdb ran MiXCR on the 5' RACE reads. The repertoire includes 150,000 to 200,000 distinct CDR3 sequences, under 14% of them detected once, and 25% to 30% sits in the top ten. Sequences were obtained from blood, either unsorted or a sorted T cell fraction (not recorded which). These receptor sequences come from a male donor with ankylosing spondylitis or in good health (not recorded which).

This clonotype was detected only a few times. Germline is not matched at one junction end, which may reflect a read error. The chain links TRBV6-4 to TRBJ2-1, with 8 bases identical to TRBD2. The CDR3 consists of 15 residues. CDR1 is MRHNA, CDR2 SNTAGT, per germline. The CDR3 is CTSRKAGGGGYEQFF. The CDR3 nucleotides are TGTACCAGCCGCAAGGCGGGGGGTGGCGGTTATGAGCAGTTCTTC.

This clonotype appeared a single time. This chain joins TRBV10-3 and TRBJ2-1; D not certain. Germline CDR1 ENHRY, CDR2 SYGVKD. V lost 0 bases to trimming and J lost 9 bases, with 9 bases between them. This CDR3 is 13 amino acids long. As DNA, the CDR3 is TGTGCCATCAGTGAGTCGTGGCAAGGTGAGCAGTTCTTC. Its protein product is CAISESWQGEQFF.

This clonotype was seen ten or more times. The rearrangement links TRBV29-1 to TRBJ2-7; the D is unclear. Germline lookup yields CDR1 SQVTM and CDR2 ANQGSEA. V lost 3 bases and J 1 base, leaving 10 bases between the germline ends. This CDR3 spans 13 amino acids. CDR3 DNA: TGCAGCGTTGAGTGGCTGGGGTCCTACGAGCAGTACTTC. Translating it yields CSVEWLGSYEQYF.

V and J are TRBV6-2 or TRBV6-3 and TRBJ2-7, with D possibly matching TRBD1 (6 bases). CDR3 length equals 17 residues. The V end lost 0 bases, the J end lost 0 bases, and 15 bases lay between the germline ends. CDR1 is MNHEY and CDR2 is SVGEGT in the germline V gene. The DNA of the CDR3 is TGTGCCAGCAGTTACTCGAGGGGGACGGTCTACTCCTACGAGCAGTACTTC. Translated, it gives CASSYSRGTVYSYEQYF.

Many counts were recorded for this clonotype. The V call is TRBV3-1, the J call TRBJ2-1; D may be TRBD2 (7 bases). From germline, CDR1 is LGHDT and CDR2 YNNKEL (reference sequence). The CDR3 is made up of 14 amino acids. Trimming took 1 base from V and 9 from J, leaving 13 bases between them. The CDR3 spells CASSQVRGGSEQFF. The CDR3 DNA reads TGTGCCAGCAGCCAAGTTAGGGGGGGTAGTGAGCAGTTCTTC.

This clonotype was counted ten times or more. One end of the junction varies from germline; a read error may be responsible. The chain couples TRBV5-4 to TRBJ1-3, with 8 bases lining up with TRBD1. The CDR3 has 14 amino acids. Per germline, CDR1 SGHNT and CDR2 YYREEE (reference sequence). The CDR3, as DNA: TGTGCCAGCAGTTTGGACAGGGATGGAAACACCATATATTTT. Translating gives CASSLDRDGNTIYF.

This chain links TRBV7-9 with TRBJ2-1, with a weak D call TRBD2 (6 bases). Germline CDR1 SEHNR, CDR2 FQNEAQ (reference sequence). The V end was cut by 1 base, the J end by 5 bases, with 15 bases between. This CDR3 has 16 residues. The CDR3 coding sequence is TGTGCCAGCAGCTTAGGAGGCGGGGCGTCAAACAATGAGCAGTTCTTC. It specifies CASSLGGGASNNEQFF.

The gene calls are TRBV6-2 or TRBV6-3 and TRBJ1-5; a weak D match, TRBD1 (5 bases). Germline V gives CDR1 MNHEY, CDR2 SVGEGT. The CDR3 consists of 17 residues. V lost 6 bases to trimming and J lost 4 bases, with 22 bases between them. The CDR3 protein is CASRPGRGSRWNQPQHF. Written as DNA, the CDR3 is TGTGCCAGCAGACCTGGTAGGGGATCAAGATGGAATCAGCCCCAGCATTTT.

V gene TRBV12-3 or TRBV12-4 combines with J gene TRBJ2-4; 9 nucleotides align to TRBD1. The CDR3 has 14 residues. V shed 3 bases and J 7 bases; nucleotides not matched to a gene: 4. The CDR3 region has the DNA TGTGCCAGCAGTTTTACAGGGGGCCGGAACATTCAGTACTTC. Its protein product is CASSFTGGRNIQYF.

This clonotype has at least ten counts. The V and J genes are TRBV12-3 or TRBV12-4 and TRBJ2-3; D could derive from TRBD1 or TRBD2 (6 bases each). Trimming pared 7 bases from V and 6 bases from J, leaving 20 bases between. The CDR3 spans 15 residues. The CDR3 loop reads CASKVGGSLVDTQYF. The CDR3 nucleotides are TGTGCCAGCAAAGTGGGGGGCTCCCTGGTGGATACGCAGTATTTT.

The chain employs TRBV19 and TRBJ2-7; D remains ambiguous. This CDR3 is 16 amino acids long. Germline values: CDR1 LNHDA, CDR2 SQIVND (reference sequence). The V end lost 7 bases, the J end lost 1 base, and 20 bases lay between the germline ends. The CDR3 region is CASTPGHNVESYEQYF. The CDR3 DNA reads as TGTGCCAGTACACCCGGCCACAACGTCGAATCCTACGAGCAGTACTTC.

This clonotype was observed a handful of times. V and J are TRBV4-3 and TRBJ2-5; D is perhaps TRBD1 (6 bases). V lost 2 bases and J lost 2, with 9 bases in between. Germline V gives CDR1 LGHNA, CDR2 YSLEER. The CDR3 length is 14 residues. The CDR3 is CASSQNGQQETQYF. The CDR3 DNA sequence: TGCGCCAGCAGCCAAAACGGACAGCAAGAGACCCAGTACTTC.

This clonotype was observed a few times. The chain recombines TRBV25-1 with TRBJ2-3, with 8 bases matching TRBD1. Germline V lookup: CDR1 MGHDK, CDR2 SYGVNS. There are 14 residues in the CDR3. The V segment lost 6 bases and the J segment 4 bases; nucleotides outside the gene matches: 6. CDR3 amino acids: CASRRTGTADTQYF. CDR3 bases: TGTGCCAGCAGGAGGACAGGGACCGCAGATACGCAGTATTTT. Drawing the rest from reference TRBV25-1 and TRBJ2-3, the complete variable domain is EADIYQTPRYLVIGTGKKITLECSQTMGHDKMYWYQQDPGMELHLIHYSYGVNSTEKGDLSSESTVSRIRTEHFPLTLESARPSHTSQYLCASRRTGTADTQYFGPGTRLTVL.

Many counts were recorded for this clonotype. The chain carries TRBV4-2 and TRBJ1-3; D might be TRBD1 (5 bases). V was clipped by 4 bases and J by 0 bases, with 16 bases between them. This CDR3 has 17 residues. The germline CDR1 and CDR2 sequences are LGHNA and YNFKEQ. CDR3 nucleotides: TGTGCCAGCAGCCGCCAGCCCTTGACAGACTCTGGAAACACCATATATTTT. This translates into CASSRQPLTDSGNTIYF.

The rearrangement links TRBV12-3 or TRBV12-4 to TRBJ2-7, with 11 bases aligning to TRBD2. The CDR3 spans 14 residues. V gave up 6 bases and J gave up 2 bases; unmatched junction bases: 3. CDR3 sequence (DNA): TGTGCCAGCAGCACGACTAGCGGGACCTACGAGCAGTACTTC. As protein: CASSTTSGTYEQYF.

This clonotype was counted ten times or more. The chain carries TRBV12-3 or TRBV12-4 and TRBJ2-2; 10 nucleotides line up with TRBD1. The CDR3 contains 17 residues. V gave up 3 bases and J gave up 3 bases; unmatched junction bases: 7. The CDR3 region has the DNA TGTGCCAGCAGTTTCGCGAGAGGGACAGGGGACACCGGGGAGCTGTTTTTT. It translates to CASSFARGTGDTGELFF.

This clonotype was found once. The CDR3, as DNA: TGCAGCGTGAGGGACAGGAATAGAGACACCCAGTACTTC. As protein: CSVRDRNRDTQYF. The chain recombines TRBV29-1 with TRBJ2-5, with 8 bases fitting TRBD1. The germline V gene has CDR1 SQVTM and CDR2 ANQGSEA. The CDR3 loop spans 13 amino acids. The V segment lost 6 bases and the J segment 8 bases; nucleotides outside the gene matches: 11.

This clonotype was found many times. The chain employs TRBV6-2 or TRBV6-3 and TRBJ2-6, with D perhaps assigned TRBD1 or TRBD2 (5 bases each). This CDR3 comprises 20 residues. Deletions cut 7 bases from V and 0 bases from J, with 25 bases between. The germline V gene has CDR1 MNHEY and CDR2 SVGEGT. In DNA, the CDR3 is TGTGCCAGCACCCCTACCGAACCCGGGACCTCCCGCTCTGGGGCCAACGTCCTGACTTTC. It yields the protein CASTPTEPGTSRSGANVLTF.